The clone carrying this T cell receptor (beta chain) has just a few counts. From the RT-PCR reads, TCRdb called clonotypes with MiXCR, one entry per CDR3 protein. This sample yields about 960,000 distinct CDR3 sequences, of which approximately 19% are seen a single time; 5% to 7.5% belongs to the top ten. These data are taken from a study of patients and donors after allogeneic stem cell transplantation. This receptor was obtained from a human donor who was either an allogeneic HSCT recipient or a stem cell or donor lymphocyte infusion donor (not recorded which). It is not recorded whose cells these are; they may come from a transplant donor. Sequenced input: blood, either unsorted or a sorted T cell fraction (not recorded which).

The CDR3 region is CSVGIVGSAAFF. The CDR3 DNA sequence: TGCAGCGTGGGGATAGTTGGTTCGGCAGCTTTCTTT. This chain uses TRBV29-1 with TRBJ1-1; the D is unclear. Trimming left V 6 bases short and J 10 bases short, with 18 bases between. Germline CDR1 and CDR2: SQVTM and ANQGSEA. CDR3 length equals 12 residues. The full variable domain, in which reference TRBV29-1 and TRBJ1-1 provide the parts outside the CDR3, is SAVISQKPSRDICQRGTSLTIQCQVDSQVTMMFWYRQQPGQSLTLIATANQGSEATYESGFVIDKFPISRPNLTFSTLTVSNMSPEDSSIYLCSVGIVGSAAFFGQGTRLTVV.